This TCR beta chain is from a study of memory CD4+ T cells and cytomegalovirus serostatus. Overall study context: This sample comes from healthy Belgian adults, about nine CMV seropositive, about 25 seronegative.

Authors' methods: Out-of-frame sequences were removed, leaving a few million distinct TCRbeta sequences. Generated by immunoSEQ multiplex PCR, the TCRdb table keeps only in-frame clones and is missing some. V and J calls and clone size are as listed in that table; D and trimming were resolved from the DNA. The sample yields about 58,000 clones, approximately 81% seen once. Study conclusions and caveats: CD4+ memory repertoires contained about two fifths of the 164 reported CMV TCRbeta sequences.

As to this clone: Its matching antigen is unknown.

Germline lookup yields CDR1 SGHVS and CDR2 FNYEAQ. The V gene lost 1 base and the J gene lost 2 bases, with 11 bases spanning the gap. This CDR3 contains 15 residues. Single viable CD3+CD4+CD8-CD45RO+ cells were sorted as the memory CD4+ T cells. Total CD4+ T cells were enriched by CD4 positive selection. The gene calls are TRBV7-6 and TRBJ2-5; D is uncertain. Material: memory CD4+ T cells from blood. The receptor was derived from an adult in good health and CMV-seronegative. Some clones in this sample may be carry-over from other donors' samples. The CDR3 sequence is CASSLERRRQETQYF. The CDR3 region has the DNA TGTGCCAGCAGCTTAGAACGGCGGAGACAAGAGACCCAGTACTTC.